These 27 T cell receptor beta chains were all obtained from the same sample, sequenced in a study of blood T cell repertoires in COVID-19. The protocol was immunoSEQ multiplex PCR, while the TCRdb copy is restricted to in-frame clones and leaves out a portion. The sample consists of about 430,000 clones, nearly 90% of them appearing once. Sequencing used PBMCs or T cells enriched from blood (not recorded which). Source of these receptors: a woman aged 18-30 years who had been exposed to COVID-19.

This chain joins TRBV5-1 and TRBJ2-1; 9 positions match TRBD2. V was pared by 5 bases and J by 4 bases, with 1 base of the junction left unmatched. There are 13 residues in the CDR3. Germline assignment: CDR1 SGHRS and CDR2 YFSETQ. The CDR3 DNA reads as TGCGCCAGCAGGACTAGCGGTTACAATGAGCAGTTCTTC. Its protein product is CASRTSGYNEQFF.

As DNA, the CDR3 is TGTGCCAGCAGTTTAGGACAGCTTAGCAATCAGCCCCAGCATTTT. It specifies CASSLGQLSNQPQHF. The chain combines TRBV28 with TRBJ1-5; D is possibly TRBD1 (6 bases). The CDR3 length is 15 residues. V was shortened by 2 bases and J by 0 bases, with 8 bases between the two germline ends. CDR1 and CDR2 (germline): MDHEN, SYDVKM.

The rearrangement joins TRBV27 to TRBJ2-1, with D possibly being TRBD2 (6 bases). This CDR3 spans 19 amino acids. V shed 2 bases and J shed 1 base, with 21 bases lying between them. The germline gives CDR1 MNHEY, CDR2 SMNVEV (reference sequence). In nucleotides, the CDR3 is TGTGCCAGCAGTTTACTTGGGGTTAGCGGACCTAATTCCTACAATGAGCAGTTCTTC. It translates to CASSLLGVSGPNSYNEQFF.

This clone has a handful of counts. The CDR3 here is CASSSSVYEQYF. In nucleotides, the CDR3 is TGTGCCAGCAGTTCTTCCGTCTACGAGCAGTACTTC. The chain is built from TRBV28 and TRBJ2-7; D is unresolved. The germline V and J ends were trimmed by 4 bases and 3 bases, with 7 bases remaining between them. The germline V gene encodes CDR1 MDHEN and CDR2 SYDVKM. The CDR3 has 12 residues.

V is TRBV6-5 and J is TRBJ1-1; D perhaps matches TRBD1 (5 bases). Germline CDR1 reads MNHEY; CDR2 reads SVGAGI. The CDR3 sequence is 13 residues long. Deletions cut 8 bases from V and 0 bases from J, with 10 bases between. The CDR3 here is CASLRGMNTEAFF. The CDR3 DNA is TGTGCCAGCTTACGGGGGATGAACACTGAAGCTTTCTTT.

J is TRBJ1-2 and V is TRBV4-1; 9 bases are shared with TRBD1. V was clipped by 3 bases and J by 12 bases; unmatched bases: 5. CDR1 MGHRA and CDR2 YSYEKL come from the germline V gene. The length of the CDR3 is 12 residues. In DNA, the CDR3 is TGCGCCAGCAGCCACACCACAGGGGGCCACACCTTC. Protein: CASSHTTGGHTF.

The chain combines TRBV19 with TRBJ2-7; weak D call: TRBD2 (7 bases). The V gene's germline CDR1 is LNHDA and CDR2 SQIVND (reference sequence). V dropped 3 bases and J dropped 0 bases, with 15 bases sitting between them. This CDR3 is 16 amino acids long. The CDR3 bases are TGTGCCAGTAGTATTATGGGGGGGGGCAGCTCCTACGAGCAGTACTTC. This translates into CASSIMGGGSSYEQYF.

The chain carries TRBV7-2 and TRBJ1-2; possibly TRBD1 for D (5 bases). The CDR3 spans 15 residues. V was shortened by 1 base and J by 6 bases, with 15 bases between the two germline ends. Germline CDR1 reads SGHTA; CDR2 reads FQGNSA. CDR3 nucleotides: TGTGCCAGCAGCTTAGTTCGTCAGGGAATAGATGGCTACACCTTC. Translation: CASSLVRQGIDGYTF. The variable domain in full, with the rest retrieved from reference TRBV7-2 and TRBJ1-2, is GAGVSQSPSNKVTEKGKDVELRCDPISGHTALYWYRQSLGQGLEFLIYFQGNSAPDKSGLPSDRFSAERTGGSVSTLTIQRTQQEDSAVYLCASSLVRQGIDGYTFGSGTRLTVV.

The chain employs TRBV7-6 and TRBJ2-1, with a tentative D call TRBD2 (5 bases). CDR1 is SGHVS, CDR2 FNYEAQ, per germline. The CDR3 contains 16 residues. With 1 base removed from V and 4 bases from J, the gap between germline ends came to 14 bases. The CDR3 sequence: CASSLGPTRDYNEQFF. The CDR3 region has the DNA TGTGCCAGCAGCTTAGGTCCGACCCGGGATTACAATGAGCAGTTCTTC.

The genes are TRBV28 and TRBJ1-6, with D possibly being TRBD1 (5 bases). V was clipped by 7 bases and J by 0 bases, with 25 bases between them. Germline V gene sequence: CDR1 MDHEN, CDR2 SYDVKM. The CDR3 extends over 20 amino acids. Written as DNA, the CDR3 is TGTGCCAGCACCGTCTCCTATTCGCCCGGGGGGAGCTCCTATAATTCACCCCTCCACTTT. Protein product: CASTVSYSPGGSSYNSPLHF. The full variable domain, in which reference TRBV28 and TRBJ1-6 provide the parts outside the CDR3, is DVKVTQSSRYLVKRTGEKVFLECVQDMDHENMFWYRQDPGLGLRLIYFSYDVKMKEKGDIPEGYSVSREKKERFSLILESASTNQTSMYLCASTVSYSPGGSSYNSPLHFGNGTRLTVT.

The rearrangement uses TRBV28 and TRBJ2-2, with D possibly being TRBD1 (5 bases). There are 12 residues in the CDR3. Deletions cut 1 base from V and 10 bases from J, with 7 bases between. The germline V gene encodes CDR1 MDHEN and CDR2 SYDVKM. The CDR3 region is CASSLSGLELFF. CDR3 bases: TGTGCCAGCAGTTTATCAGGGCTGGAGCTGTTTTTT.

This chain joins TRBV19 and TRBJ2-1, with D perhaps matching TRBD1 (6 bases). The CDR3 is 14 residues long. Germline CDR1 reads LNHDA; CDR2 reads SQIVND (reference sequence). V was shortened by 8 bases and J by 0 bases, with 11 bases between the two germline ends. CDR3 bases: TGTGCCAGTGCCAGGGGCCTCTCCTACAATGAGCAGTTCTTC. Translation gives CASARGLSYNEQFF.

The V call is TRBV7-9, the J call TRBJ2-7, with D uncertain. The CDR3 is made up of 12 amino acids. Germline assignment: CDR1 SEHNR and CDR2 FQNEAQ (reference sequence). V lost 5 bases and J lost 1, with 6 bases in between. The CDR3 here is CASSRVSYEQYF. The CDR3 DNA reads TGTGCCAGCAGCAGGGTATCCTACGAGCAGTACTTC.

The J gene is TRBJ2-1, the V gene TRBV4-2, with TRBD1 identical over 8 bases. V dropped 0 bases and J dropped 8; count of bases not matched to a gene: 12. The CDR3 is made up of 17 amino acids. From germline, CDR1 is LGHNA and CDR2 YNFKEQ. CDR3 nucleotide sequence: TGTGCCAGCAGCCAAGATCCCCTCCGACAGGGGAGTTATGAGCAGTTCTTC. Translated, it gives CASSQDPLRQGSYEQFF.

The rearrangement links TRBV7-6 to TRBJ1-2; D perhaps matches TRBD1 (5 bases). The CDR3 spans 14 residues. Looked up from germline, CDR1 is SGHVS and CDR2 is FNYEAQ. Trimming pared 2 bases from V and 8 bases from J, leaving 15 bases between. The CDR3 DNA is TGTGCCAGCAGCTTATTGTTGGAGCAGGGCGGCTACACCTTC. It encodes CASSLLLEQGGYTF.

This chain connects TRBV5-1 to TRBJ2-5; unclear D gene. Germline values: CDR1 SGHRS, CDR2 YFSETQ. The V gene lost 0 bases and the J gene lost 3 bases, with 6 bases spanning the gap. The CDR3 runs 13 residues. The CDR3 DNA reads TGCGCCAGCAGCTTGGTGTCCAAAGAGACCCAGTACTTC. It specifies CASSLVSKETQYF.

V is TRBV9 and J is TRBJ2-7; D not resolved. V shed 4 bases and J shed 5 bases, with 16 bases lying between them. The germline V gene has CDR1 SGDLS and CDR2 YYNGEE. This CDR3 comprises 14 residues. This CDR3 reads CASSPGSARDEQYF. CDR3 sequence (DNA): TGTGCCAGCAGCCCCGGTTCGGCACGGGACGAGCAGTACTTC.

This chain uses TRBV6-5 with TRBJ1-1; TRBD1 agrees at 8 bases. Germline loops: CDR1 MNHEY, CDR2 SVGAGI. The CDR3 runs 15 residues. The V segment lost 2 bases and the J segment 9 bases; nucleotides outside the gene matches: 11. CDR3 sequence (DNA): TGTGCCAGCAGTTACGTCAGTGGCAGGGGGCAAAAAGCTTTCTTT. It translates to CASSYVSGRGQKAFF.

As for this clone: This sample also contains other DNA sequences that code for the same CDR3. The V and J genes are TRBV11-2 and TRBJ2-7, with D possibly TRBD1 on 7 matching bases. V was clipped by 4 bases and J by 3 bases, with 10 bases between them. The CDR3 runs 13 residues. Germline-derived CDR1 and CDR2 are SGHAT and FQNNGV. Here the CDR3 DNA reads TGTGCCAGCAGCTCGCAGGGGGGCTACGAGCAGTACTTC. Protein product: CASSSQGGYEQYF.

V is TRBV7-6 and J is TRBJ1-1; possible D gene TRBD1, 5 bases. Trimming removed 4 bases at V and 4 bases at J, with 19 bases between. Looked up from germline, CDR1 is SGHVS and CDR2 is FNYEAQ. The CDR3 consists of 16 residues. Here the CDR3 DNA reads TGTGCCAGCAGCTGGGGCGGGCGGGGGGTTGGCACTGAAGCTTTCTTT. Translated: CASSWGGRGVGTEAFF.

The rearrangement joins TRBV7-9 to TRBJ2-1; 8 bases fit TRBD2. The ends lost 1 base at V and 4 bases at J; junction bases unmatched: 9. From germline, CDR1 is SEHNR and CDR2 FQNEAQ (reference sequence). CDR3 length: 17 amino acids. The CDR3 sequence is CASSLERFTSGYNEQFF. As DNA, the CDR3 is TGTGCCAGCAGCTTAGAACGGTTCACTAGCGGATACAATGAGCAGTTCTTC.

The J gene is TRBJ1-4, the V gene TRBV4-1, with 7 bases fitting TRBD1. Germline-derived CDR1 and CDR2 are MGHRA and YSYEKL. The ends lost 1 base at V and 8 bases at J; junction bases unmatched: 7. The CDR3 sequence is 15 residues long. The CDR3 DNA reads TGCGCCAGCAGCCAAGGTGGGGGACAGTTCGAAAAACTGTTTTTT. This sequence encodes CASSQGGGQFEKLFF.

The chain joins TRBV18 to TRBJ2-1; 11 nucleotides align to TRBD2. Germline V gives CDR1 KGHSH, CDR2 LQKENI. V gave up 4 bases and J gave up 1 base; unmatched junction bases: 0. There are 15 residues in the CDR3. DNA for the CDR3: TGTGCCAGCTCACTAGCGGGAGGGTCCTACAATGAGCAGTTCTTC. Encoded protein: CASSLAGGSYNEQFF.

The rearrangement uses TRBV10-3 and TRBJ2-5; D possibly corresponds to TRBD1 (6 bases). The CDR3 runs 15 residues. V was pared by 3 bases and J by 3 bases, with 14 bases between. Germline V gene data show CDR1 as ENHRY and CDR2 as SYGVKD. CDR3 in amino acids: CAISDPTGIEETQYF. CDR3 coding DNA: TGTGCCATCAGTGACCCGACAGGTATAGAAGAGACCCAGTACTTC.

This clone was seen once. The chain recombines TRBV11-3 with TRBJ2-5, with D maybe TRBD2 (6 bases). V lost 5 bases and J lost 2, with 9 bases in between. The CDR3 contains 13 residues. Germline CDR1 and CDR2: SGHNT and YENEEA. The CDR3 region has the DNA TGTGCCAGCAGCCCTCGGGAGCAAGAGACCCAGTACTTC. Translating it yields CASSPREQETQYF. The whole variable domain, filled in from reference TRBV11-3 and TRBJ2-5, reads EAGVVQSPRYKIIEKKQPVAFWCNPISGHNTLYWYLQNLGQGPELLIRYENEEAVDDSQLPKDRFSAERLKGVDSTLKIQPAELGDSAVYLCASSPREQETQYFGPGTRLLVL.

V gene TRBV28 combines with J gene TRBJ2-1; 7 positions agree with TRBD1. Trimming at V came to 5 bases and at J to 6 bases, leaving 7 bases not matched to a gene. Germline values: CDR1 MDHEN, CDR2 SYDVKM. The CDR3 is 14 amino acids. The CDR3 here is CASSPSRDSNEQFF. Written as DNA, the CDR3 is TGTGCCAGCAGTCCTTCCCGGGACAGCAATGAGCAGTTCTTC.

The chain recombines TRBV28 with TRBJ2-7; TRBD1 matches 10 bases. The V segment lost 4 bases and the J segment 2 bases; nucleotides outside the gene matches: 5. This CDR3 comprises 15 residues. Germline V gene sequence: CDR1 MDHEN, CDR2 SYDVKM. The CDR3 reads CASSSPGTGAYEQYF. The CDR3 bases are TGTGCCAGCAGTTCCCCTGGGACAGGGGCCTACGAGCAGTACTTC.